The next 14 T cell receptor beta chains were all read from a single sample in a study of control samples from healthy donors and cancer patients. The protocol was immunoSEQ multiplex PCR, while the TCRdb copy is restricted to in-frame clones and leaves out a portion. There are tens of thousands of clones in the sample; roughly 90% occur only once, and roughly 2% lies in the top ten. The sample taken for sequencing was PBMCs. Source of these receptors: a woman aged 55-75 years with head and neck cancer.

This clone was recorded only once. V usage is TRBV5-1 and J usage is TRBJ2-3, with TRBD2 matching 9 bases. Germline trimming cut 2 bases from V and 4 bases from J; bases unmatched to any gene: 8. The CDR3 runs to 16 residues. The germline CDR1 and CDR2 sequences are SGHRS and YFSETQ. The CDR3 protein is CASSFLASGTADTQYF. CDR3 DNA: TGCGCCAGCAGCTTCCTCGCTAGCGGGACGGCAGATACGCAGTATTTT.

The J gene is TRBJ1-2, the V gene TRBV3-1 (or the pseudogene TRBV3-2), with D uncertain. Germline lookup yields CDR1 LGHDT and CDR2 YNNKEL (reference sequence). The V end lost 2 bases, the J end lost 2 bases, and 6 bases lay between the germline ends. The CDR3 contains 13 residues. CDR3: CASSQRVNYGYTF. CDR3 nucleotides: TGTGCCAGCAGCCAAAGAGTCAACTATGGCTACACCTTC.

This chain joins TRBV6-6 and TRBJ2-7, with TRBD2 identical over 7 bases. The CDR3 sequence is 13 residues long. Germline V gene lookup returns CDR1 MNHNY and CDR2 SVGAGI (reference sequence). After removal of 2 bases from V and 6 bases from J, the junction contained 4 bases not matched to a gene. The CDR3: CASSYTSVSEQYF. The DNA of the CDR3 is TGTGCCAGCAGTTACACTAGCGTTAGCGAGCAGTACTTC.

This chain uses TRBV19 with TRBJ2-7; D tentatively fits TRBD1 or TRBD2 (5 bases each). In germline, CDR1 is LNHDA, CDR2 SQIVND (reference sequence). The V and J ends lost 3 bases and 2 bases respectively, with 17 bases between them. The length of the CDR3 is 16 residues. CDR3 residues: CASSIRGAKMAYEQYF. In DNA, the CDR3 is TGTGCCAGTAGTATTCGGGGCGCTAAGATGGCCTACGAGCAGTACTTC.

Regarding this clone: The same CDR3 arises from other DNA sequences in this sample as well. This chain connects TRBV12-2 to TRBJ2-2; the table calls TRBD1, which could not be checked here. TRBV12-2 is an annotated pseudogene. This CDR3 has 16 amino acids. CDR3 DNA sequence: TGTGCAAGTCGCTTGGGACTCAGGGGGCGGACCGGGGAGCTGTTTTTT. Amino acid sequence: CASRLGLRGRTGELFF.

CDR3 protein: CASTETYGSYGYTF. CDR3 nucleotide sequence: TGCGCCAGCACCGAAACGTACGGATCCTATGGCTACACCTTC. The chain recombines TRBV5-1 with TRBJ1-2; D is ambiguous. CDR1 and CDR2 (germline): SGHRS, YFSETQ. The CDR3 consists of 14 residues. Trimming removed 6 bases at V and 4 bases at J, with 16 bases between.

This chain joins TRBV5-6 and TRBJ2-1; 7 nucleotides align to TRBD2. The J segment lost 0 bases and the V segment lost 0 bases, leaving 3 bases of the junction unmatched. CDR3 length equals 16 residues. Germline values: CDR1 SGHDT, CDR2 YYEEEE. DNA for the CDR3: TGTGCCAGCAGCTTGGTTCGCGGGAGCTCCTACAATGAGCAGTTCTTC. Residues: CASSLVRGSSYNEQFF.

The chain recombines TRBV18 with TRBJ2-1, with 8 bases identical to TRBD1. The CDR3 spans 15 residues. V dropped 2 bases and J dropped 4; count of bases not matched to a gene: 4. CDR1 is KGHSH, CDR2 LQKENI, per germline. The CDR3 loop reads CASSPIQGGYNEQFF. CDR3 sequence (DNA): TGTGCCAGCTCACCAATACAGGGGGGTTACAATGAGCAGTTCTTC.

The rearrangement uses TRBV7-9 and TRBJ2-7, with TRBD1 matching 8 bases. The CDR3 has 16 residues. Per germline, CDR1 SEHNR and CDR2 FQNEAQ (reference sequence). The V and J ends lost 5 bases and 1 base, in that order; junction bases with no gene match: 10. CDR3: CASSTSGTGWSYEQYF. CDR3 bases: TGTGCCAGCAGCACGTCGGGGACAGGATGGTCCTACGAGCAGTACTTC.

The rearrangement joins TRBV10-3 to TRBJ2-2, with a weak D call TRBD1 (6 bases). With 7 bases removed from V and 0 bases from J, the gap between germline ends came to 9 bases. CDR3 length: 14 residues. Germline lookup yields CDR1 ENHRY and CDR2 SYGVKD. The CDR3 spells CAIKGQTNTGELFF. Here the CDR3 DNA reads TGTGCCATCAAGGGACAAACGAACACCGGGGAGCTGTTTTTT.

The chain links TRBV27 to TRBJ2-1; 13 bases match TRBD2. CDR3 size: 18 residues. Germline CDR1 is MNHEY and CDR2 is SMNVEV (reference sequence). The V and J ends lost 2 bases and 7 bases, in that order; junction bases with no gene match: 11. CDR3 nucleotides: TGTGCCAGCAGTTTAGGGAGACTAGCGGGAGGACTGTCTAATGAGCAGTTCTTC. The encoded protein is CASSLGRLAGGLSNEQFF.

This chain links TRBV6-5 with TRBJ2-7; D remains ambiguous. CDR3 length: 13 amino acids. Germline CDR1 and CDR2: MNHEY and SVGAGI. V was cut by 4 bases and J by 4 bases, with 11 bases left in between. As DNA, the CDR3 is TGTGCCAGCAGTTGGGCAGGTTCGTACGAGCAGTACTTC. Translated: CASSWAGSYEQYF.

This clone appeared a single time. The chain recombines TRBV6-5 with TRBJ1-5; no reliable D call. The CDR3 is 13 amino acids. Germline V gene sequence: CDR1 MNHEY, CDR2 SVGAGI. The V end was cut by 6 bases, the J end by 1 base, with 7 bases between. CDR3 in amino acids: CASRQQSNQPQHF. CDR3 DNA: TGTGCCAGCAGACAACAGAGCAATCAGCCCCAGCATTTT.

The rearrangement uses TRBV9 and TRBJ1-1, with a possible D match to TRBD1 (5 bases). CDR1 is SGDLS and CDR2 is YYNGEE in the germline V gene. This CDR3 is built from 14 residues. Trimming cost V 4 bases and J 3 bases, with 13 bases left between them. The DNA of the CDR3 is TGTGCCAGCAGCCAGCGACAGATAGACACTGAAGCTTTCTTT. Amino acid sequence: CASSQRQIDTEAFF.